The sequence of this TCR beta chain was determined in a study of blood T cell repertoires in COVID-19. Trimming stripped 6 bases from V and 4 bases from J, with 18 bases between. Germline CDR1 and CDR2: MNHEY and SMNVEV (reference sequence). The CDR3 contains 15 residues. Clones were read by immunoSEQ multiplex PCR, and TCRdb kept only the in-frame ones, dropping some. The profile shows about 300,000 clones, 84% of them singletons. This sequence originates from a human donor with COVID-19, enrolled during active disease. The donor label of this sample is uncertain. The rearrangement joins TRBV27 to TRBJ1-2; D might be TRBD1 (6 bases). Sequencing was carried out using peripheral blood. This CDR3 reads CASSPTRGGGYGYTF. The CDR3 DNA reads TGTGCCAGCAGCCCGACTCGGGGGGGCGGCTATGGCTACACCTTC.